These 26 T cell receptor beta chains came from one sample sequenced in a study of T cell responses to AZD1222 COVID-19 vaccine. Profiled with immunoSEQ multiplex PCR; TCRdb holds only in-frame clones, not every one. Here the sample spans around 100,000 clones, roughly 84% being singletons. Sequenced material: peripheral blood, taken on day 0 of AZD1222 vaccination. These receptor sequences come from an adult in good health.

This clone was found a few times. The genes are TRBV24-1 and TRBJ1-6; D is uncertain. Germline CDR1 reads KGHDR; CDR2 reads SFDVKD. V lost 6 bases to trimming and J lost 12 bases, with 8 bases between them. The CDR3 extends over 11 amino acids. CDR3 coding DNA: TGTGCCACCAGTCCCCCGGGACCCCTCCACTTT. Encoded protein: CATSPPGPLHF.

The chain recombines TRBV28 with TRBJ2-1; possibly TRBD2 for D (5 bases). V was trimmed by 10 bases and J by 2 bases, leaving 15 bases between them. CDR1 MDHEN and CDR2 SYDVKM come from the germline V gene. The length of the CDR3 is 14 residues. The CDR3 region is CATTIAYPYNEQFF. The CDR3 nucleotides are TGTGCCACCACAATAGCGTACCCCTACAATGAGCAGTTCTTC.

This chain joins TRBV11-2 and TRBJ2-2, with D unclear. V was pared by 2 bases and J by 4 bases, with 5 bases between. CDR1 is SGHAT and CDR2 is FQNNGV in the germline V gene. The CDR3 contains 13 residues. DNA for the CDR3: TGTGCCAGCAGCTTAAGCTCCACCGGGGAGCTGTTTTTT. Its protein is CASSLSSTGELFF.

V usage is TRBV28 and J usage is TRBJ1-2, with D tentatively TRBD1 (5 bases). The CDR3 runs 13 residues. V was cut by 2 bases and J by 8 bases, with 12 bases left in between. CDR1 and CDR2 (germline): MDHEN, SYDVKM. CDR3 DNA sequence: TGTGCCAGCAGTTTACTCCAGGGTAGGGGCTACACCTTC. It encodes CASSLLQGRGYTF.

The chain joins TRBV5-1 to TRBJ2-7; 8 nucleotides agree with TRBD2. The CDR3 consists of 15 residues. V lost 2 bases and J lost 3; bases outside the gene matches: 7. The V gene's germline CDR1 is SGHRS and CDR2 YFSETQ. The CDR3 here is CASSLTLADVYEQYF. DNA of the CDR3: TGCGCCAGCAGCTTAACACTAGCGGACGTCTACGAGCAGTACTTC.

The rearrangement uses TRBV29-1 and TRBJ1-1, with no clear D. This CDR3 is 13 amino acids long. Germline V gene sequence: CDR1 SQVTM, CDR2 ANQGSEA. V was shortened by 5 bases and J by 3 bases, with 13 bases between the two germline ends. CDR3 region: CSVMAAADTEAFF. CDR3 nucleotides: TGCAGCGTTATGGCCGCGGCGGACACTGAAGCTTTCTTT.

The chain uses TRBV5-6 and TRBJ2-5; tentative D call: TRBD2 (6 bases). V shed 4 bases and J shed 1 base, with 11 bases lying between them. Germline lookup yields CDR1 SGHDT and CDR2 YYEEEE. The CDR3 covers 14 residues. Written as DNA, the CDR3 is TGTGCCAGCAGCCCGCGGGGAACCCAAGAGACCCAGTACTTC. Encoded protein: CASSPRGTQETQYF.

This clone was seen many times. The chain is built from TRBV5-1 and TRBJ1-5; D not certain. Germline V gene lookup returns CDR1 SGHRS and CDR2 YFSETQ. The CDR3 totals 14 residues. With 0 bases removed from V and 2 bases from J, the gap between germline ends came to 6 bases. The CDR3 nucleotides read TGCGCCAGCAGCTTGGTGGGTGGCAATCAGCCCCAGCATTTT. Amino acid sequence: CASSLVGGNQPQHF.

A remark on this clone: The junction and the germline gene differ at one end; a read error may be behind it. The V gene is TRBV7-9, the J gene TRBJ2-3; the match to TRBD1 covers 8 bases. Germline CDR1 and CDR2: SEHNR and FQNEAQ (reference sequence). This CDR3 contains 14 residues. The CDR3 DNA sequence: TGTGCCAGCAGCTTGGACAGGGCTGGAGATACGCGGTATTTT. It translates to CASSLDRAGDTRYF.

The gene calls are TRBV6-6 and TRBJ1-1; 9 bases fit TRBD1. The V and J ends lost 4 bases and 3 bases, in that order; junction bases with no gene match: 9. The CDR3 is 16 residues long. Germline-derived CDR1 and CDR2 are MNHNY and SVGAGI (reference sequence). The CDR3 nucleotides read TGTGCCAGCAGTTTTCCGGGACAGGGTTATGACACTGAAGCTTTCTTT. It specifies CASSFPGQGYDTEAFF.

The chain employs TRBV29-1 and TRBJ2-7, with 11 bases lining up with TRBD2. Germline CDR1 SQVTM, CDR2 ANQGSEA. Unmatched junction bases numbered 4, after V lost 4 bases and J lost 5 bases. This CDR3 contains 13 residues. The CDR3 DNA sequence: TGCAGCGTTGCACTAGCGGGGGTACACGAGCAGTACTTC. This encodes CSVALAGVHEQYF.

J is TRBJ2-3 and V is TRBV30, with TRBD2 matching 14 bases. The CDR3 totals 15 residues. Germline CDR1 and CDR2: GTSNPN and SVGIG (reference sequence). V was clipped by 2 bases and J by 7 bases; unmatched bases: 5. The CDR3 DNA reads TGTGCCTGGAGTCCGGGACTAGCGGGAGAGAATACGCAGTATTTT. This encodes CAWSPGLAGENTQYF.

This clone has just a few counts. This chain links TRBV5-1 with TRBJ1-2; 9 nucleotides agree with TRBD1. With 4 bases clipped from V and 7 bases from J, the junction kept 2 bases outside the gene matches. The CDR3 is 12 residues long. CDR1 and CDR2 (germline): SGHRS, YFSETQ. The chain's CDR3 is CASSMDRGGYTF. The CDR3 DNA follows: TGCGCCAGCAGCATGGACAGGGGTGGCTACACCTTC.

The rearrangement joins TRBV25-1 to TRBJ2-5; the D gene is possibly TRBD1 (5 bases). This CDR3 is built from 14 residues. The V end was cut by 4 bases, the J end by 5 bases, with 14 bases between. Germline lookup yields CDR1 MGHDK and CDR2 SYGVNS. CDR3 nucleotides: TGTGCCAGCAGTGTTGGGGCACCCGGGGAGACCCAGTACTTC. Protein: CASSVGAPGETQYF.

This clone was seen only a few times. The J gene is TRBJ2-3, the V gene TRBV12-3 or TRBV12-4, with D hard to call. The CDR3 covers 12 residues. V lost 5 bases and J 7 bases, leaving 10 bases between the germline ends. DNA for the CDR3: TGTGCCAGCAGTAACCCCCCGAATACGCAGTATTTT. Its translation: CASSNPPNTQYF.

The chain carries TRBV11-2 and TRBJ2-7; D might be TRBD2 (5 bases). Germline-derived CDR1 and CDR2 are SGHAT and FQNNGV. V was cut by 0 bases and J by 6 bases, with 9 bases left in between. CDR3 length: 13 residues. CDR3 protein: CASSLDPRGEQYF. In DNA, the CDR3 is TGTGCCAGCAGCTTAGACCCCCGGGGCGAGCAGTACTTC.

In DNA form, the CDR3 reads TGTGCCAGCAGCCTGGGACACCCGAACACCGGGGAGCTGTTTTTT. It encodes CASSLGHPNTGELFF. The rearrangement links TRBV27 to TRBJ2-2; perhaps TRBD1 as D (6 bases). V was trimmed by 6 bases and J by 0 bases, leaving 11 bases between them. The CDR3 has 15 residues. Germline V gene lookup returns CDR1 MNHEY and CDR2 SMNVEV (reference sequence).

The chain uses TRBV25-1 and TRBJ1-6; 9 bases are a match to TRBD1. The CDR3 loop spans 12 amino acids. The trim removed 6 bases at V and 9 bases at J, leaving 0 bases unmatched. In germline, CDR1 is MGHDK, CDR2 SYGVNS. The DNA of the CDR3 is TGTGCCAGCAGGGACAGGGGTTCACCCCTCCACTTT. Translation gives CASRDRGSPLHF.

V usage is TRBV28 and J usage is TRBJ1-2, with D hard to call. V lost 8 bases and J 5 bases, leaving 6 bases between the germline ends. CDR1 MDHEN and CDR2 SYDVKM come from the germline V gene. The CDR3 is 10 amino acids. As DNA, the CDR3 is TGTGCCAGCTCTTCTTATGGCTACACCTTC. It is translated as CASSSYGYTF.

This clone has only one observation. The J gene is TRBJ2-1, the V gene TRBV6-2 or TRBV6-3; 8 nucleotides agree with TRBD2. CDR1 is MNHEY and CDR2 is SVGEGT in the germline V gene. The CDR3 has 14 amino acids. V gave up 5 bases and J gave up 7 bases; unmatched junction bases: 7. The CDR3 region has the DNA TGTGCCAGCAGTGTACTTAGCGGGGTAAATGAGCAGTTCTTC. Residues: CASSVLSGVNEQFF.

V usage is TRBV11-2 and J usage is TRBJ2-1; 14 nucleotides agree with TRBD2. Losses at the gene ends were 4 bases for V and 9 bases for J; bases not matched to a gene: 5. Germline-derived CDR1 and CDR2 are SGHAT and FQNNGV. This CDR3 is 15 amino acids long. Here the CDR3 DNA reads TGTGCCAGCAGCTCTGGGACTAGCGGGAGCCTTGAGCAGTTCTTC. It specifies CASSSGTSGSLEQFF.

V is TRBV7-9 and J is TRBJ1-1; D remains unclear. Trimming removed 1 base from V and 1 base from J, with 4 bases in between. The germline V gene has CDR1 SEHNR and CDR2 FQNEAQ (reference sequence). This CDR3 is 13 amino acids long. CDR3 nucleotide sequence: TGTGCCAGCAGCTTAGAACGGAACACTGAAGCTTTCTTT. This gives the protein CASSLERNTEAFF.

V is TRBV3-1 (or the pseudogene TRBV3-2) and J is TRBJ2-2; TRBD1 is a possible D gene (5 bases). Germline-derived CDR1 and CDR2 are LGHDT and YNNKEL (reference sequence). The V end was cut by 4 bases, the J end by 2 bases, with 14 bases between. The CDR3 contains 16 residues. CDR3 DNA sequence: TGTGCCAGCAGCCCCATGGGGCAGATTAACACCGGGGAGCTGTTTTTT. Encoded protein: CASSPMGQINTGELFF.

The V call is TRBV28, the J call TRBJ1-4; 7 nucleotides match TRBD1. Germline-derived CDR1 and CDR2 are MDHEN and SYDVKM. V was pared by 5 bases and J by 5 bases, with 8 bases of the junction left unmatched. This CDR3 is built from 15 residues. Here the CDR3 DNA reads TGTGCCAGCAGTCCTCCGGGACAGAAGAATGAAAAACTGTTTTTT. It translates to CASSPPGQKNEKLFF.

This chain links TRBV6-2 or TRBV6-3 with TRBJ1-2, with 9 bases aligning to TRBD1. The trim removed 2 bases at V and 9 bases at J, leaving 4 bases unmatched. Germline values: CDR1 MNHEY, CDR2 SVGEGT. The CDR3 length is 13 residues. The CDR3 loop is CASSYRDRESYTF. DNA for the CDR3: TGTGCCAGCAGTTACCGGGACAGGGAGAGCTACACCTTC.

The V and J genes are TRBV7-8 and TRBJ1-1; the D gene is possibly TRBD1 (6 bases). The germline CDR1 and CDR2 sequences are SGHVS and FQNEAQ. The CDR3 length is 12 residues. V shed 1 base and J shed 10 bases, with 10 bases lying between them. The CDR3 sequence: CASSLGRGGAFF. The CDR3 region has the DNA TGTGCCAGCAGCTTAGGGAGGGGGGGAGCTTTCTTT.